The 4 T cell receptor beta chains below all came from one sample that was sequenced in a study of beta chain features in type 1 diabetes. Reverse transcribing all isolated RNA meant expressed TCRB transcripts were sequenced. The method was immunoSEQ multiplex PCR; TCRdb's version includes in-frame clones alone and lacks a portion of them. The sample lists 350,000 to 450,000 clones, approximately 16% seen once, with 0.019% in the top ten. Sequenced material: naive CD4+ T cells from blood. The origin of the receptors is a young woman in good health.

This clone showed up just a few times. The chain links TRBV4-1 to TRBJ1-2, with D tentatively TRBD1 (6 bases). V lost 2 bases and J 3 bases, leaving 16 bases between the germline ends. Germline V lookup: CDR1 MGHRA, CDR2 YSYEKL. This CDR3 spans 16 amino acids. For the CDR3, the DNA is TGCGCCAGCAGCCAACAATACAGGGAAAAGGACTATGGCTACACCTTC. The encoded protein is CASSQQYREKDYGYTF.

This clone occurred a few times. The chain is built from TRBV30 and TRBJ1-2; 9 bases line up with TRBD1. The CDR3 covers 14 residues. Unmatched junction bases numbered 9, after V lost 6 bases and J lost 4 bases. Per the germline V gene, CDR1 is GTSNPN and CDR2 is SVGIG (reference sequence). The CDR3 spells CACPTGGNSYGYTF. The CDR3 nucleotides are TGTGCCTGTCCGACAGGGGGTAACTCCTATGGCTACACCTTC.

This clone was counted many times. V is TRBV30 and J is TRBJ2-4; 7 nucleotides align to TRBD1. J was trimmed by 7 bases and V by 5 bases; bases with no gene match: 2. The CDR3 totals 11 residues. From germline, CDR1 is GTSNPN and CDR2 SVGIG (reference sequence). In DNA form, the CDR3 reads TGTGCCTGGGACAGGGAGAACATTCAGTACTTC. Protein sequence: CAWDRENIQYF. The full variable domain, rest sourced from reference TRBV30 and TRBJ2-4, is SQTIHQWPATLVQPVGSPLSLECTVEGTSNPNLYWYRQAAGRGLQLLFYSVGIGQISSEVPQNLSASRPQDRQFILSSKKLLLSDSGFYLCAWDRENIQYFGAGTRLSVL.

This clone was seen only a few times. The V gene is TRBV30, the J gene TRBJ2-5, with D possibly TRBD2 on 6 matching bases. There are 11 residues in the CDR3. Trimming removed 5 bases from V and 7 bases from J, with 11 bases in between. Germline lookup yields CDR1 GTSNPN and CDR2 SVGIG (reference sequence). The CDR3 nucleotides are TGTGCCTGGGGGACTGGGAGGACCCAGTACTTC. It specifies CAWGTGRTQYF.